These 27 T cell receptor beta chains came from one sample sequenced in a study of T cells in Graves' hyperthyroidism and ophthalmopathy. Amplification yielded TCR beta CDR3 regions, with RNA transcripts as the source. TCR CDR3 regions were first amplified by RT-PCR with HTBI primers. TCRdb itself ran the multiplex PCR reads through MiXCR, one entry per CDR3 protein. This repertoire shows about 840,000 distinct CDR3 sequences, 38% found once; its top ten account for around 9.3%. Specimen: blood. The source of these receptors is a man younger than 30 with Graves' hyperthyroidism.

In its sample, this clonotype was seen once. J is TRBJ2-1 and V is TRBV29-1; unclear D gene. Trimming stripped 4 bases from V and 2 bases from J, with 12 bases between. The length of the CDR3 is 14 residues. The V gene's germline CDR1 is SQVTM and CDR2 ANQGSEA. CDR3 in amino acids: CSVGTQATYNEQFF. Here the CDR3 DNA reads TGCAGCGTTGGAACCCAGGCCACCTACAATGAGCAGTTCTTC.

The chain uses TRBV20-1 and TRBJ1-1; D gene ambiguous. This CDR3 comprises 13 residues. The germline V and J ends were trimmed by 0 bases and 3 bases, with 8 bases remaining between them. Germline V gene data show CDR1 as DFQATT and CDR2 as SNEGSKA (reference sequence). This CDR3 reads CSAREGGYTEAFF. For the CDR3, the DNA is TGCAGTGCTAGAGAAGGCGGATACACTGAAGCTTTCTTT.

At least ten counts were recorded for this clonotype. This chain joins TRBV19 and TRBJ2-7; 11 nucleotides agree with TRBD1. The CDR3 contains 15 residues. CDR1 and CDR2 from the germline V gene are LNHDA and SQIVND (reference sequence). V was clipped by 5 bases and J by 5 bases; unmatched bases: 8. As DNA, the CDR3 is TGTGCCAGTAGTTCCAGGACAGGGGGCATCCACGAGCAGTACTTC. As protein: CASSSRTGGIHEQYF.

This clonotype has at least ten counts. The chain employs TRBV12-3 or TRBV12-4 and TRBJ1-5, with D tentatively TRBD1 (5 bases). V was shortened by 6 bases and J by 0 bases, with 12 bases between the two germline ends. The CDR3 runs to 15 residues. The CDR3 coding sequence is TGTGCCAGCAGGGGACGGAATCCTAGCAATCAGCCCCAGCATTTT. Amino acid sequence: CASRGRNPSNQPQHF.

This clonotype was counted a few times. The V and J genes are TRBV4-3 and TRBJ2-5; TRBD2 matches 8 bases. J was trimmed by 5 bases and V by 0 bases; bases with no gene match: 2. The CDR3 is 14 residues long. Looked up from germline, CDR1 is LGHNA and CDR2 is YSLEER. This CDR3 reads CASSQEWTSETQYF. In DNA form, the CDR3 reads TGCGCCAGCAGCCAAGAATGGACTAGCGAGACCCAGTACTTC.

The chain uses TRBV7-9 and TRBJ2-5; D unclear. Germline CDR1 and CDR2: SEHNR and FQNEAQ (reference sequence). The CDR3 has 12 amino acids. Trimming removed 3 bases at V and 10 bases at J, with 12 bases between. The chain's CDR3 is CASSLWPEIQYF. The CDR3 DNA is TGTGCCAGCAGCTTGTGGCCAGAAATCCAGTACTTC.

This chain links TRBV6-6 with TRBJ1-1; 7 bases line up with TRBD1. V gave up 6 bases and J gave up 6 bases; unmatched junction bases: 7. The germline gives CDR1 MNHNY, CDR2 SVGAGI (reference sequence). The CDR3 is made up of 13 amino acids. The chain's CDR3 is CASRRGLQSEAFF. CDR3 coding DNA: TGTGCCAGCAGAAGGGGGCTACAATCTGAAGCTTTCTTT.

The V and J genes are TRBV10-3 and TRBJ2-5; no clear D. Germline-derived CDR1 and CDR2 are ENHRY and SYGVKD. The CDR3 is made up of 13 amino acids. V was cut by 3 bases and J by 7 bases, with 12 bases left in between. CDR3 amino acids: CAISEGGLVTQYF. Written as DNA, the CDR3 is TGTGCCATCAGTGAAGGTGGGCTAGTGACCCAGTACTTC.

The chain joins TRBV2 to TRBJ1-1, with unresolved D. CDR1 SNHLY and CDR2 FYNNEI come from the germline V gene. Trimming shortened V by 6 bases and J by 5 bases, and 7 bases separated the two germline ends. The CDR3 length is 11 residues. CDR3 sequence (DNA): TGTGCCAGCAGACACGGAACTGAAGCTTTCTTT. Translation: CASRHGTEAFF.

This clonotype has a handful of counts. The rearrangement joins TRBV12-3 or TRBV12-4 to TRBJ1-1; D not certain. The CDR3 is 14 amino acids. With 5 bases removed from V and 1 base from J, the gap between germline ends came to 11 bases. The CDR3 DNA reads TGTGCCAGCAGTCCCATGCGGCGGAACACTGAAGCTTTCTTT. As protein: CASSPMRRNTEAFF.

The V and J genes are TRBV7-6 and TRBJ1-6; D gene unclear. The CDR3 has 16 amino acids. V was trimmed by 2 bases and J by 0 bases, leaving 8 bases between them. CDR1 is SGHVS, CDR2 FNYEAQ, per germline. The CDR3 sequence is CASSLTSRSYNSPLHF. The CDR3, as DNA: TGTGCCAGCAGCTTAACATCTCGCTCCTATAATTCACCCCTCCACTTT.

This clonotype was observed a handful of times. The chain joins TRBV7-6 to TRBJ1-1; D perhaps matches TRBD1 (5 bases). V lost 5 bases, J lost 1 base, and 11 bases lay in between. CDR1 is SGHVS, CDR2 FNYEAQ, per germline. The CDR3 is made up of 14 amino acids. The CDR3 bases are TGTGCCAGCAGCCGGGACTCAACGAACACTGAAGCTTTCTTT. Translated, it gives CASSRDSTNTEAFF.

The sample holds a few counts of this clonotype. The chain couples TRBV5-1 to TRBJ1-1; no clear D gene. The CDR3 has 15 residues. V dropped 4 bases and J dropped 8 bases, with 21 bases sitting between them. Per germline, CDR1 SGHRS and CDR2 YFSETQ. The CDR3 sequence: CASSMDPSRGREAFF. The CDR3 region has the DNA TGCGCCAGCAGCATGGACCCGTCTCGCGGTAGGGAAGCTTTCTTT.

This clonotype was seen many times. The gene calls are TRBV19 and TRBJ1-5; D remains ambiguous. The CDR3 loop spans 14 amino acids. Trimming took 3 bases from V and 1 from J, leaving 7 bases between them. Germline CDR1 LNHDA, CDR2 SQIVND (reference sequence). CDR3 sequence: CASSIFGSNQPQHF. CDR3 DNA: TGTGCCAGTAGTATTTTTGGGAGCAATCAGCCCCAGCATTTT. Variable domain in full (rest from reference TRBV19 and TRBJ1-5): DGGITQSPKYLFRKEGQNVTLSCEQNLNHDAMYWYRQDPGQGLRLIYYSQIVNDFQKGDIAEGYSVSREKKESFPLTVTSAQKNPTAFYLCASSIFGSNQPQHFGDGTRLSIL.

A few counts support this clonotype. V is TRBV7-9 and J is TRBJ2-5; tentatively, D is TRBD2 (6 bases). CDR1 is SEHNR, CDR2 FQNEAQ, per germline (reference sequence). V dropped 4 bases and J dropped 5 bases, with 20 bases sitting between them. The CDR3 runs to 16 residues. The DNA of the CDR3 is TGTGCCAGCAGCTCCACGGGGGACTGGCGGGCGGAGACCCAGTACTTC. Translation: CASSSTGDWRAETQYF.

The sample holds many counts of this clonotype. CDR3 sequence (DNA): TGTGCCATCAGACCGACAGGGACCTACGAGCAGTACTTC. It is translated as CAIRPTGTYEQYF. The chain links TRBV10-3 to TRBJ2-7, with TRBD1 matching over 7 bases. V was pared by 6 bases and J by 2 bases, with 4 bases of the junction left unmatched. The germline V gene has CDR1 ENHRY and CDR2 SYGVKD. This CDR3 spans 13 amino acids.

This sequence joins TRBV25-1 and TRBJ2-2; D ambiguous. Per germline, CDR1 MGHDK and CDR2 SYGVNS. The CDR3 is 11 amino acids. Trimming took off 8 bases at V and 10 bases at J, with 11 bases between the two ends. CDR3 sequence: CASLDPVELFF. The CDR3 nucleotides read TGTGCCAGCTTAGACCCTGTGGAGCTGTTTTTT.

This clonotype was detected ten times or more. The J gene is TRBJ2-7, the V gene TRBV29-1, with 7 bases lining up with TRBD1. The CDR3 has 13 residues. After removal of 0 bases from V and 7 bases from J, the junction contained 6 bases not matched to a gene. Germline V lookup: CDR1 SQVTM, CDR2 ANQGSEA. The CDR3 spells CSVEDRTGGEQYF. The CDR3 DNA reads as TGCAGCGTTGAAGATCGGACAGGTGGGGAGCAGTACTTC.

This clonotype was detected many times. V and J are TRBV25-1 and TRBJ1-1; 7 bases fit TRBD1. The CDR3 is 15 residues long. The ends lost 4 bases at V and 8 bases at J; junction bases unmatched: 13. Germline-derived CDR1 and CDR2 are MGHDK and SYGVNS. CDR3 nucleotides: TGTGCCAGCAGTGCGGTGAGGGGAGGGGGCAGAGAAGCTTTCTTT. Its translation: CASSAVRGGGREAFF.

This clonotype was recorded a few times. The chain carries TRBV9 and TRBJ2-7; 15 bases match TRBD2. CDR1 is SGDLS and CDR2 is YYNGEE in the germline V gene. This CDR3 is 16 amino acids long. The ends lost 3 bases at V and 6 bases at J; junction bases unmatched: 7. The CDR3 reads CASSAGLAGGPSEQYF. The CDR3 DNA reads TGTGCCAGCAGCGCCGGACTAGCGGGAGGGCCCTCCGAGCAGTACTTC. The whole variable domain, filled in from reference TRBV9 and TRBJ2-7, reads DSGVTQTPKHLITATGQRVTLRCSPRSGDLSVYWYQQSLDQGLQFLIQYYNGEERAKGNILERFSAQQFPDLHSELNLSSLELGDSALYFCASSAGLAGGPSEQYFGPGTRLTVT.

There are many counts of this clonotype. The gene calls are TRBV2 and TRBJ2-2; no clear D gene. V lost 3 bases and J 7 bases, leaving 15 bases between the germline ends. Germline V lookup: CDR1 SNHLY, CDR2 FYNNEI. The CDR3 totals 15 residues. CDR3 DNA sequence: TGTGCCAGCAGTGATGGAGAGAGGACGGTCGGGGAGCTGTTTTTT. Translation gives CASSDGERTVGELFF.

This clonotype was found a few times. The chain links TRBV6-1 to TRBJ1-5, with D perhaps matching TRBD1 (5 bases). The CDR3 sequence is 15 residues long. Germline loops: CDR1 MNHNS, CDR2 SASEGT. Deletions cut 5 bases from V and 3 bases from J, with 14 bases between. CDR3 DNA: TGTGCCAGCAGTCAGTACGACAGCAACAATCAGCCCCAGCATTTT. Encoded protein: CASSQYDSNNQPQHF.

This clonotype was recorded many times. The chain carries TRBV9 and TRBJ2-2; unclear D gene. V was cut by 5 bases and J by 6 bases, with 11 bases left in between. This CDR3 contains 13 residues. In germline, CDR1 is SGDLS, CDR2 YYNGEE. In DNA, the CDR3 is TGTGCCAGCAGGGAAGGCCCGGCCGGGGAGCTGTTTTTT. It yields the protein CASREGPAGELFF. The entire variable domain, with the rest obtained from reference TRBV9 and TRBJ2-2, is as follows: DSGVTQTPKHLITATGQRVTLRCSPRSGDLSVYWYQQSLDQGLQFLIQYYNGEERAKGNILERFSAQQFPDLHSELNLSSLELGDSALYFCASREGPAGELFFGEGSRLTVL.

In its sample, this clonotype was seen a few times. The rearrangement links TRBV3-1 to TRBJ2-7, with 8 bases fitting TRBD1. The CDR3 is made up of 15 amino acids. CDR1 and CDR2 from the germline V gene are LGHDT and YNNKEL (reference sequence). V gave up 3 bases and J gave up 3 bases; unmatched junction bases: 7. The CDR3 is CASSHTDRGGYEQYF. The CDR3, as DNA: TGTGCCAGCAGCCATACCGACAGGGGCGGCTACGAGCAGTACTTC.

This chain joins TRBV5-1 and TRBJ2-7, with 7 bases that match TRBD2. This CDR3 is 16 amino acids long. Germline lookup yields CDR1 SGHRS and CDR2 YFSETQ. The junction had 13 bases not matched to a gene; V was cut back by 4 bases and J by 3 bases. The CDR3 sequence: CASSPGLAGVGYEQYF. CDR3 in DNA: TGCGCCAGCAGCCCTGGACTGGCGGGAGTGGGCTACGAGCAGTACTTC.

Note on this clonotype: Given a much more abundant clone one base away, this may be a read error. The chain combines TRBV10-3 with TRBJ1-2, with D hard to call. The CDR3 sequence is 13 residues long. Germline CDR1 reads ENHRY; CDR2 reads SYGVKD. The ends were cut back, 5 bases at V and 8 bases at J, with 15 bases in the middle. In DNA, the CDR3 is TGTGCCATCAGTACCAACGCTGGGAAAGGCTACACCTTC. This translates into CAISTNAGKGYTF.

This clonotype was recorded many times. The V and J genes are TRBV7-9 and TRBJ1-1; D not certain. Germline CDR1 and CDR2: SEHNR and FQNEAQ (reference sequence). V was trimmed by 1 base and J by 7 bases, leaving 4 bases between them. The CDR3 is made up of 11 amino acids. The CDR3 nucleotides read TGTGCCAGCAGCTTAGGAGTTGAAGCTTTCTTT. Protein sequence: CASSLGVEAFF.